The clone carrying this TCR beta chain was picked up many times. The target antigen is unknown. This record belongs to a study of early T cells in non-severe SARS-CoV-2 infection. The TCR library protocol attached unique molecular identifiers to the individual cDNA molecules. In TCRdb, the 5' RACE reads were re-called with MiXCR into one record per CDR3 protein. The sample lists about 34,000 distinct CDR3 sequences, 7% to 7.5% occurring once. Germline assignment: CDR1 SGHTA and CDR2 FQGNSA. This CDR3 is 15 amino acids long. V lost 6 bases and J lost 1; bases outside the gene matches: 5. Findings and limits, study-wide: Anti-spike CD8 specificities were favored by VDJdb matching, whose results missed private and CD4 specificities.

The clonotype was recovered from an adult who was a healthcare worker with PCR-confirmed SARS-CoV-2 infection or an uninfected control (not recorded which). This chain links TRBV7-2 with TRBJ2-5, with 10 positions matching TRBD1. The source material was whole blood, sampled at baseline. In nucleotides, the CDR3 is TGTGCCAGCAGTTCTAGGACAGGGGGCCAAGAGACCCAGTACTTC. Translating gives CASSSRTGGQETQYF.